These 32 T cell receptor beta chains share one sample of origin, sequenced in a study of cytomegalovirus exposure and HLA in healthy donors. The PCR employed 60 Vbeta primers together with 13 Jbeta primers. Sequencing was performed with immunoSEQ multiplex PCR; in TCRdb, only in-frame clones are kept and a portion is missing. The sample lists 81,000 or so clones; approximately 75% were seen once. Material for sequencing was PBMCs. All receptors derive from a man aged 55 to 70 in good health and CMV-seronegative.

V is TRBV6-1 and J is TRBJ1-1; weak D call: TRBD1 (6 bases). The CDR3 has 15 amino acids. In germline, CDR1 is MNHNS, CDR2 SASEGT. Trimming stripped 2 bases from V and 11 bases from J, with 21 bases between. The CDR3 bases are TGTGCCAGCAGTGAAATCCCAGGGGATCTTCTGGGTGCTTTCTTT. It yields the protein CASSEIPGDLLGAFF.

The chain carries TRBV7-6 and TRBJ1-1; 7 positions agree with TRBD1. V lost 2 bases and J lost 6; bases outside the gene matches: 18. The germline CDR1 and CDR2 sequences are SGHVS and FNYEAQ. The CDR3 length is 18 residues. CDR3 residues: CASSLPQIPQGGLPEAFF. The CDR3 coding sequence is TGTGCCAGCAGCTTACCACAGATTCCTCAGGGGGGACTTCCTGAAGCTTTCTTT.

With respect to this clone: One end of the junction varies from germline; a read error may be responsible. J is TRBJ1-6 and V is TRBV7-9, with 8 bases fitting TRBD1. The CDR3 loop spans 18 amino acids. Germline loops: CDR1 SEHNR, CDR2 FQNEAQ (reference sequence). Here the CDR3 reads CSSSPEDRALPIHSPLHF. The CDR3 bases are TGTTCCAGCAGCCCCGAGGACAGGGCGCTCCCCATCCATTCACCCCTCCACTTT.

Comment on this clone: An end of the junction does not agree with germline; a read error may underlie this. This chain joins TRBV12-5 and TRBJ2-7; 11 bases match TRBD1. The V gene's germline CDR1 is LGHNT and CDR2 FRNRAP. The CDR3 has 15 residues. CDR3 DNA: TGTGCTAGTGGTTTACCGGGACAGGGGGACTACGAGCAGCACTTC. Its protein is CASGLPGQGDYEQHF.

The chain has TRBV30 and TRBJ1-4; possibly TRBD1 for D (6 bases). V lost 0 bases and J lost 2, with 28 bases in between. There are 21 residues in the CDR3. Germline CDR1 and CDR2: GTSNPN and SVGIG (reference sequence). This chain's CDR3 is CAWSVSTPLGQRLATNEKLFF. In DNA form, the CDR3 reads TGTGCCTGGAGTGTTTCCACCCCCCTCGGACAGCGCTTAGCCACTAATGAAAAACTGTTTTTT.

As concerns this clone: At one end, the junction sequence differs from germline, possibly due to a read error. This chain connects TRBV7-9 to TRBJ1-1; unclear D gene. Germline V lookup: CDR1 SEHNR, CDR2 FQNEAQ (reference sequence). The CDR3 has 12 amino acids. CDR3 sequence reads: CSSNHAGAEAFF. For the CDR3, the DNA is TGTTCCAGCAATCATGCGGGAGCAGAAGCTTTCTTT. Complete variable domain (other parts from reference TRBV7-9 and TRBJ1-1): DTGVSQNPRHKITKRGQNVTFRCDPISEHNRLYWYRQTLGQGPEFLTYFQNEAQLEKSRLLSDRFSAERPKGSFSTLEIQRTEQGDSAMYLCSSNHAGAEAFFGQGTRLTVV.

As to this clone: One junction end does not reproduce the germline sequence, and a read error may be involved. The V and J genes are TRBV7-9 and TRBJ2-1; TRBD2 matches at 9 bases. Germline V lookup: CDR1 SEHNR, CDR2 FQNEAQ (reference sequence). The CDR3 extends over 18 amino acids. The CDR3 nucleotides read TGTTCCAGCAGCATGAAGGTCCGCCTAGCGGGGACCTACAATGAGCAGTTCTTC. Protein sequence: CSSSMKVRLAGTYNEQFF.

The chain employs TRBV6-4 and TRBJ2-1, with 8 positions matching TRBD2. Trimming removed 5 bases from V and 2 bases from J; junction bases left unmatched: 5. Germline values: CDR1 MRHNA, CDR2 SNTAGT. The CDR3 consists of 15 residues. DNA of the CDR3: TGTGCCAGCAGTACTAGCGGAGAGACCTACAATGAGCAGTTCTTC. Its translation: CASSTSGETYNEQFF.

In its sample, this clone was seen a few times. The chain has TRBV19 and TRBJ1-2; 9 bases line up with TRBD1. The CDR3 has 14 residues. The V and J ends lost 9 bases and 4 bases, in that order; junction bases with no gene match: 9. Looked up from germline, CDR1 is LNHDA and CDR2 is SQIVND (reference sequence). The CDR3 loop is CASERGQGGYGYTF. For the CDR3, the DNA is TGTGCCAGCGAAAGGGGACAGGGTGGCTATGGCTACACCTTC.

The CDR3 nucleotides read TGTGCCAGCAGCTCCCGTGTCGGTTACAATGAGCAGTTCTTC. Translated, it gives CASSSRVGYNEQFF. V usage is TRBV7-3 and J usage is TRBJ2-1; D is undetermined. CDR3 length: 14 amino acids. V lost 4 bases and J 4 bases, leaving 11 bases between the germline ends. CDR1 SGHTA and CDR2 FQGTGA come from the germline V gene. The full variable domain, its missing parts supplied by reference TRBV7-3 and TRBJ2-1, is GAGVSQTPSNKVTEKGKYVELRCDPISGHTALYWYRQSLGQGPEFLIYFQGTGAADDSGLPNDRFFAVRPEGSVSTLKIQRTERGDSAVYLCASSSRVGYNEQFFGPGTRLTVL.

The chain joins TRBV5-4 to TRBJ2-7, with D unclear. The CDR3 is 15 amino acids. V was shortened by 0 bases and J by 4 bases, with 14 bases between the two germline ends. Germline V gene data show CDR1 as SGHNT and CDR2 as YYREEE (reference sequence). The chain's CDR3 is CASSLGVEPAYEQYF. CDR3 DNA sequence: TGTGCCAGCAGCTTGGGGGTGGAGCCCGCGTACGAGCAGTACTTC.

The J gene is TRBJ2-2, the V gene TRBV7-8; D is uncertain. The CDR3 is 15 amino acids. V lost 4 bases to trimming and J lost 1 base, with 10 bases between them. From germline, CDR1 is SGHVS and CDR2 FQNEAQ. The CDR3 DNA is TGTGCCAGCAGCTCCGTCTCAGTGAACACCGGGGAGCTGTTTTTT. This translates into CASSSVSVNTGELFF.

The rearrangement uses TRBV4-1 and TRBJ2-5; maybe TRBD2 (6 bases). This CDR3 is 17 amino acids long. Deletions cut 2 bases from V and 5 bases from J, with 21 bases between. The germline V gene has CDR1 MGHRA and CDR2 YSYEKL. The CDR3 reads CASSQQPVGGYEETQYF. The CDR3 DNA reads TGCGCCAGCAGCCAACAACCCGTTGGGGGGTACGAGGAGACCCAGTACTTC.

The chain employs TRBV5-1 and TRBJ2-1, with 12 bases lining up with TRBD2. The V segment lost 4 bases and the J segment 5 bases; nucleotides outside the gene matches: 10. The CDR3 loop spans 17 amino acids. CDR1 is SGHRS and CDR2 is YFSETQ in the germline V gene. In DNA, the CDR3 is TGCGCCAGCAGCCGAGGGACTAGCGGGTCGGCCCACAATGAGCAGTTCTTC. The encoded protein is CASSRGTSGSAHNEQFF. The entire variable domain, with the rest obtained from reference TRBV5-1 and TRBJ2-1, is as follows: KAGVTQTPRYLIKTRGQQVTLSCSPISGHRSVSWYQQTPGQGLQFLFEYFSETQRNKGNFPGRFSGRQFSNSRSEMNVSTLELGDSALYLCASSRGTSGSAHNEQFFGPGTRLTVL.

The genes are TRBV7-9 and TRBJ2-3; D gene ambiguous. The CDR3 runs 15 residues. In germline, CDR1 is SEHNR, CDR2 FQNEAQ (reference sequence). V gave up 1 base and J gave up 2 bases, with 10 bases separating them. This CDR3 is CASSLGHLDTDTQYF. The CDR3 coding sequence is TGTGCCAGCAGCTTAGGACACTTAGACACAGATACGCAGTATTTT.

The CDR3 DNA reads TGTGCCAGCACCGAACGGGGGGAGAACAATGAGCAGTTCTTC. Translated, it gives CASTERGENNEQFF. This chain links TRBV6-1 with TRBJ2-1; 7 positions match TRBD2. The V gene's germline CDR1 is MNHNS and CDR2 SASEGT. The length of the CDR3 is 14 residues. V shed 7 bases and J 5 bases; nucleotides not matched to a gene: 8.

The table lists this clone with a count of one. Germline and junction disagree at one end, which may indicate a read error. This rearrangement joins TRBV4-1 to TRBJ2-1; D is possibly TRBD2 (5 bases). This CDR3 spans 16 amino acids. CDR1 MGHRA and CDR2 YSYEKL come from the germline V gene. CDR3 bases: TGCGCCAGCAGACAAGATAGCGTTGGTCCCTACAATGAGCAGTTCTTC. It codes for CASRQDSVGPYNEQFF.

The CDR3 nucleotides are TGTGCCAGCAGCCCCACGACAGTGAACACTGAAGCTTTCTTT. This codes for CASSPTTVNTEAFF. This chain uses TRBV7-6 with TRBJ1-1; the D gene is possibly TRBD1 (5 bases). With 5 bases removed from V and 0 bases from J, the gap between germline ends came to 10 bases. CDR1 SGHVS and CDR2 FNYEAQ come from the germline V gene. The CDR3 contains 14 residues.

This clone was seen a handful of times. The chain uses TRBV7-3 and TRBJ2-5, with TRBD1 matching 10 bases. There are 13 residues in the CDR3. V lost 4 bases to trimming and J lost 7 bases; unmatched junction nucleotides: 3. Germline CDR1 and CDR2: SGHTA and FQGTGA. CDR3 nucleotides: TGTGCCAGCAGCTCCGGACAGGGGGGGACCCAGTACTTC. Translated: CASSSGQGGTQYF.

CDR3 protein: CASSESTRRNEQFF. For the CDR3, the DNA is TGCGCCAGCAGTGAGTCGACTCGGCGGAATGAGCAGTTCTTC. The chain is built from TRBV10-1 and TRBJ2-1; D is uncertain. This CDR3 has 14 amino acids. V was trimmed by 0 bases and J by 7 bases, leaving 10 bases between them. Germline-derived CDR1 and CDR2 are WNHNN and SYGVQD (reference sequence).

This chain uses TRBV19 with TRBJ2-7; the D gene is possibly TRBD1 (6 bases). The V and J ends lost 3 bases and 5 bases respectively, with 14 bases between them. The CDR3 consists of 14 residues. The germline CDR1 and CDR2 sequences are LNHDA and SQIVND (reference sequence). CDR3 region: CASSIGQGIHEQYF. Written as DNA, the CDR3 is TGTGCCAGTAGTATTGGGCAGGGGATCCACGAGCAGTACTTC.

This rearrangement joins TRBV9 to TRBJ2-3, with 8 bases fitting TRBD2. J lost 7 bases, V lost 0 bases, and 4 bases had no gene match. The germline CDR1 and CDR2 sequences are SGDLS and YYNGEE. The CDR3 consists of 14 residues. The CDR3 coding sequence is TGTGCCAGCAGCGTAGCGGGGGGGCCAAATACGCAGTATTTT. Encoded protein: CASSVAGGPNTQYF. The whole variable domain, remainder taken from reference TRBV9 and TRBJ2-3, is DSGVTQTPKHLITATGQRVTLRCSPRSGDLSVYWYQQSLDQGLQFLIQYYNGEERAKGNILERFSAQQFPDLHSELNLSSLELGDSALYFCASSVAGGPNTQYFGPGTRLTVL.

V usage is TRBV19 and J usage is TRBJ2-3, with D possibly TRBD1 on 6 matching bases. The CDR3 consists of 15 residues. The germline CDR1 and CDR2 sequences are LNHDA and SQIVND (reference sequence). V shed 6 bases and J shed 4 bases, with 17 bases lying between them. CDR3 region: CASSTRDKWADTQYF. DNA of the CDR3: TGTGCCAGTAGCACCCGGGACAAATGGGCAGATACGCAGTATTTT.

The V and J genes are TRBV6-5 and TRBJ2-1, with D perhaps TRBD2 (6 bases). Between the trimmed V and J ends, which lost 2 bases and 8 bases, there was a span of 16 bases. This CDR3 is 15 amino acids long. CDR1 and CDR2 from the germline V gene are MNHEY and SVGAGI. DNA of the CDR3: TGTGCCAGCAGTTACGGGACTCAAAGCATCGATGAGCAGTTCTTC. Protein: CASSYGTQSIDEQFF.

This clone was observed a few times. The V call is TRBV6-1, the J call TRBJ2-1; 9 bases map to TRBD2. V trimming: 2 bases; J trimming: 6 bases; junction bases outside the gene matches: 8. The CDR3 totals 16 residues. Germline lookup yields CDR1 MNHNS and CDR2 SASEGT. This CDR3 reads CASSEWGGGAINEQFF. CDR3 in DNA: TGTGCCAGCAGTGAATGGGGCGGGGGGGCCATCAATGAGCAGTTCTTC.

The rearrangement links TRBV5-1 to TRBJ2-5; D perhaps matches TRBD2 (6 bases). CDR3 length equals 14 residues. The germline gives CDR1 SGHRS, CDR2 YFSETQ. Trimming stripped 4 bases from V and 2 bases from J, with 12 bases between. CDR3 in amino acids: CASSLGTAQETQYF. For the CDR3, the DNA is TGCGCCAGCAGCCTGGGGACTGCACAAGAGACCCAGTACTTC.

The chain recombines TRBV13 with TRBJ2-2, with 10 bases matching TRBD1. V dropped 5 bases and J dropped 4; count of bases not matched to a gene: 7. CDR1 and CDR2 from the germline V gene are PRHDT and FYEKMQ (reference sequence). The CDR3 loop spans 16 amino acids. This CDR3 reads CASSRGTGAITGELFF. The CDR3 nucleotides are TGTGCCAGCAGCCGTGGGACAGGGGCAATCACCGGGGAGCTGTTTTTT.

In DNA, the CDR3 is TGTGCCAGCAGCTCCTACAACAGGGCCTCCTACGAGCAGTACTTC. Translated, it gives CASSSYNRASYEQYF. The chain links TRBV7-9 to TRBJ2-7, with a weak D call TRBD1 (6 bases). Looked up from germline, CDR1 is SEHNR and CDR2 is FQNEAQ (reference sequence). The CDR3 runs to 15 residues. With 4 bases removed from V and 0 bases from J, the gap between germline ends came to 13 bases.

This chain connects TRBV6-1 to TRBJ2-5; tentatively, D is TRBD2 (7 bases). Gene TRBJ2-7 matches the end of the DNA better, so the J call may be wrong. The CDR3 spans 16 residues. Germline V CDR1 and CDR2: MNHNS, SASEGT. The chain's CDR3 is CASSDIGSGGAHEQYF. The CDR3 bases are TGTGCCAGCAGTGATATCGGATCTGGGGGGGCCCACGAGCAGTACTTC.

V gene TRBV19 combines with J gene TRBJ1-6; D gene uncertain. The V end was cut by 5 bases, the J end by 9 bases, with 17 bases between. The CDR3 has 15 amino acids. Germline-derived CDR1 and CDR2 are LNHDA and SQIVND (reference sequence). The CDR3 region is CASSESESGISPLHF. CDR3 coding DNA: TGTGCCAGTAGTGAGAGCGAGAGCGGAATTTCACCCCTCCACTTT.

This chain connects TRBV27 to TRBJ2-7, with D possibly being TRBD2 (6 bases). Germline CDR1 is MNHEY and CDR2 is SMNVEV (reference sequence). The CDR3 is made up of 14 amino acids. Trimming shortened V by 6 bases and J by 0 bases, and 12 bases separated the two germline ends. This CDR3 is CASREAGRSYEQYF. CDR3 sequence (DNA): TGTGCCAGCAGGGAGGCGGGGCGCTCCTACGAGCAGTACTTC.

V and J are TRBV29-1 and TRBJ2-7; 8 nucleotides align to TRBD1. The J segment lost 6 bases and the V segment lost 6 bases, leaving 13 bases of the junction unmatched. Germline loops: CDR1 SQVTM, CDR2 ANQGSEA. This CDR3 is 14 amino acids long. The CDR3 region is CSVRRDRGSGEQYF. CDR3 DNA: TGCAGCGTCCGCCGCGACAGGGGTTCTGGCGAGCAGTACTTC.